Included here is one T cell receptor (beta chain) sequence, with context. Its antigen is as yet unknown. The CDR3 spans 15 residues. With 0 bases clipped from V and 2 bases from J, the junction kept 3 bases outside the gene matches. Germline V gives CDR1 MRHNA, CDR2 SNTAGT. This entry comes from a study of shared clonotypes between healthy human individuals. Study-level points and caveats: Clonotype sharing among the donors was expected to vary with sequencing depth.

Deep was the level used in running the assay. Amplification in unsorted PBMC replicate PCRs started from about 280 ng DNA, which equals 28,000 or so T cell genomes. Assay: immunoSEQ multiplex PCR; the TCRdb copy retains only in-frame clones and omits some. The sample comprises some 500,000 clones, 70% to 80% of which are singletons, and 12% rests with the top ten. The chain couples TRBV6-4 to TRBJ1-1, with 7 bases lining up with TRBD1. The sequencing input was PBMCs. This TCR derives from a woman in her thirties or forties in good health. Some clones in this sample may be carry-over from other donors' samples. As DNA, the CDR3 is TGTGCCAGCAGTGACTCCTCAGGGGGTAACACTGAAGCTTTCTTT. This sequence encodes CASSDSSGGNTEAFF.